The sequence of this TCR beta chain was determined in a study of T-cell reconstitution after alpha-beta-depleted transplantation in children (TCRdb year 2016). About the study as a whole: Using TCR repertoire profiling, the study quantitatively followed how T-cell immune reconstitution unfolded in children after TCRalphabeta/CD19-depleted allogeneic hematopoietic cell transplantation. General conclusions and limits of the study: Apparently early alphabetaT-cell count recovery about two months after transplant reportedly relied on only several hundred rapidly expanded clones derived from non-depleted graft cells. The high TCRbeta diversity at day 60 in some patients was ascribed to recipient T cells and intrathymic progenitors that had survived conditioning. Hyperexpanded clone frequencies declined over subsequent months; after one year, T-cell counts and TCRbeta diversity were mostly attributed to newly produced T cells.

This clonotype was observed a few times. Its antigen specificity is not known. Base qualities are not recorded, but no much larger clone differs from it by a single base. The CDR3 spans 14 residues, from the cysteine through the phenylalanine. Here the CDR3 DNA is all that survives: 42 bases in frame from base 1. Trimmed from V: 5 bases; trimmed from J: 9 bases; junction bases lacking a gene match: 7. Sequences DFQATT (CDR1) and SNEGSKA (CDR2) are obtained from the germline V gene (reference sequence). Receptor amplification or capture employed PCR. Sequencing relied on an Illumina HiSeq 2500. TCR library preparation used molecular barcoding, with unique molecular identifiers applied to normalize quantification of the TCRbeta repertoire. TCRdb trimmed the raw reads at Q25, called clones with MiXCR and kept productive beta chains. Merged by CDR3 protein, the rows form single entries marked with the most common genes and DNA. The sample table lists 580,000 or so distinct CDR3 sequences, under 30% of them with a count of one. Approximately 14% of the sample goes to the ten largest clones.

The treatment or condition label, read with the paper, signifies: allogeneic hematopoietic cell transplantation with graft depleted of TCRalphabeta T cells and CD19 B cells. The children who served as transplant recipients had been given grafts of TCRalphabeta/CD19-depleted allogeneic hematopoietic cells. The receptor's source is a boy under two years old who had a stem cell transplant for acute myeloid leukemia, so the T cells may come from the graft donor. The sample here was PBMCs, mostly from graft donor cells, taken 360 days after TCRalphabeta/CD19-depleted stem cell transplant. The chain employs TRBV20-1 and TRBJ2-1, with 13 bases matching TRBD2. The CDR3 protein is CSAGTSGGAFEQFF. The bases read TGCAGTGCTGGTACTAGCGGGGGGGCCTTTGAGCAGTTCTTC.